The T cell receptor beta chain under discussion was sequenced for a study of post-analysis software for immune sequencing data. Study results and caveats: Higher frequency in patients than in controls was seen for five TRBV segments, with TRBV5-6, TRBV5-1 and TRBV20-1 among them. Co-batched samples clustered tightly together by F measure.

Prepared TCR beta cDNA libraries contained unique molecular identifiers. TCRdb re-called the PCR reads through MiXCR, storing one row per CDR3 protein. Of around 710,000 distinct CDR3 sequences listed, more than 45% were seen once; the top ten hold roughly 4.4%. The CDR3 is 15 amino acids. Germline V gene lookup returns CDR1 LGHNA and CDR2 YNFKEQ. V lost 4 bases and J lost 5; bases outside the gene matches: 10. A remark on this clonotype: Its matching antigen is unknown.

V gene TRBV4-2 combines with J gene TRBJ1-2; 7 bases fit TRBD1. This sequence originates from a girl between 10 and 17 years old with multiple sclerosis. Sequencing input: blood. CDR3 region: CASSPDRQGTYGYTF. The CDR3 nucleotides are TGTGCCAGCAGCCCCGACCGACAGGGAACATATGGCTACACCTTC.